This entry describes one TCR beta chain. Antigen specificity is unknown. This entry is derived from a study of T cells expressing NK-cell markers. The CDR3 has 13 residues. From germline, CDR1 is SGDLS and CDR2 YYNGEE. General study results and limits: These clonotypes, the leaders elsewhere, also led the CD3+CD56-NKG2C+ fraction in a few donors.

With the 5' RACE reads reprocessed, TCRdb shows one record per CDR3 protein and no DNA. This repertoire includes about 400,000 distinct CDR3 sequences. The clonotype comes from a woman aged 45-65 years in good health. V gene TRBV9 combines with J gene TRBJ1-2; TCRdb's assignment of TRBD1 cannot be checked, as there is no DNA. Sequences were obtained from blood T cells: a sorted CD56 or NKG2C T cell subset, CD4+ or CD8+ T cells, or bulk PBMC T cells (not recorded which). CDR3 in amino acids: CASSAQGVYGYTF.